This T cell receptor beta chain was captured by sequencing in a study of cytomegalovirus exposure and HLA in healthy donors. This clone showed up just once. The antigen is not known. CDR3 length: 13 residues. With V trimmed by 7 bases and J by 10 bases, 13 bases remained unmatched. Germline V gene sequence: CDR1 SNHLY, CDR2 FYNNEI. The study's findings and limits: Most of the CMV-associated TCR beta chains (in a later analysis) appeared to be HLA-restricted. The authors listed some 150 TCR beta chains as cytomegalovirus-associated. A few CMV-associated chains proved CMV antigen-specific in vitro.

PCR involved 60 Vbeta and 13 Jbeta primers. Method: immunoSEQ multiplex PCR; TCRdb's copy keeps in-frame clones and lacks some. The table shows about 200,000 clones, with around 86% occurring only once. The sequence was obtained from a woman between 50 and 59 years old in good health and CMV-seropositive. The chain combines TRBV2 with TRBJ2-7; 7 nucleotides match TRBD1. The specimen sequenced was PBMCs. The CDR3 here is CASTLDQGDSQYF. In DNA, the CDR3 is TGTGCCAGCACTTTGGACCAGGGGGACAGCCAGTACTTC.